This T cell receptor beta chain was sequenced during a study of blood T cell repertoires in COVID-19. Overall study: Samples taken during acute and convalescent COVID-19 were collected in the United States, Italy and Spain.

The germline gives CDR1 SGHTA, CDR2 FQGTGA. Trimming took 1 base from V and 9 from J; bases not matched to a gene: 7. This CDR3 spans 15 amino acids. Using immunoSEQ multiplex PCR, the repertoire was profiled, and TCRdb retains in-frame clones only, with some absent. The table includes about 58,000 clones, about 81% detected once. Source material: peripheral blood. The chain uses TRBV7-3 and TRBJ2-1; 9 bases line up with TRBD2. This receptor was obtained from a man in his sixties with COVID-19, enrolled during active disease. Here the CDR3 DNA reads TGTGCCAGCAGCTTAAGTAGTAGCGGGAGCGGTGAGCAGTTCTTC. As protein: CASSLSSSGSGEQFF.